This T cell receptor beta chain was recorded in a study of blood T cell repertoires in COVID-19 (dated by TCRdb to 2019 to 2021). About the study as a whole: Samples from collaborators originated in the United States, Italy and Spain and spanned both the acute and convalescent phases of COVID-19. The repertoires were released in a freely available public database meant as a resource for research on the immune response to SARS-CoV-2. Sample metadata almost always included a de-identified subject ID, COVID-19 status, age in years and sex. Where available, HLA class I and class II types were obtained from metadata supplied by the sample provider rather than from assay-based typing. The prospective study material was composed of cDNA or gDNA derived from T cells, B-cell-depleted T cells, or PBMCs. The samples were drawn from the first 160 participants of the ongoing ImmuneRACE study and from over a thousand subjects provided by 6 global collaborators. Subjects who had been exposed to COVID-19, were actively infected with it, or had recovered from it provided the deeply sampled blood TCRbeta repertoires that made up the dataset.

For this clone: Its recognized antigen is unknown. There are no base qualities to consult, and no much larger clone falls within one base.

TCRbeta CDR3 regions were amplified from genomic DNA by means of the immunoSEQ Assay, a bias-controlled multiplex PCR. On the study's bioinformatics: Nucleated cell counts per sample were estimated from amplification of reference gene primers within the assay. To quantify the absolute abundance of each unique TCRbeta CDR3 rearrangement, sequence reads were collapsed and filtered. Productive Simpson clonality was computed per sample as the square root of Simpson's diversity index over productive rearrangements. Imported from immuneACCESS, the table was reduced by TCRdb to in-frame sequences with V and J called. These copies leave out some clones; in studies compared against another copy, an unresolved V gene accounts for under half, and the cause of the remainder is not known. V, J and clone size are those of that table, while D and trimming were read from the DNA. The sample records roughly 65,000 clones, around 86% of which are singletons. Clones ranked in the top ten supply less than 15% of the sample.

V lost 1 base and J lost 7 bases, and the count of bases not matched to a germline gene is 16. Based on the germline V gene, the CDR1 and CDR2 sequences are LGHNA and YNFKEQ. The CDR3, from cysteine to phenylalanine, totals 19 residues. CDR3 DNA is the only sequence kept; it has 57 bases, read in frame from the first base. On the study overall, not on this receptor specifically: The quantity of clinical and demographic metadata differed by source and by participant and was supplied without curation.

The collaborating institutions used their own protocols to collect whole blood in K2EDTA tubes. Collaborator samples were shipped for TCRbeta analysis as frozen whole blood, isolated PBMCs, or DNA extracted from either sample type. The sequenced sample was peripheral blood. Here the chain combines TRBV4-2 and TRBJ2-1, and 10 junctional nucleotides match TRBD2. The clonotype comes from a woman aged 60 to 75 with acute or convalescent COVID-19. The DNA sequence is given as TGTGCCAGCAGCCAAGTCGGTAGCTCCGGAGCGGGGGGGCATAATGAGCAGTTCTTC. It specifies CASSQVGSSGAGGHNEQFF.